This TCR beta chain was recovered during a study of TIL therapy for anti-PD-1-resistant metastatic lung cancer. Study overall: Most patients had lung adenocarcinoma; several tumors were EGFR-mutant, two ALK-rearranged; half smoked currently or formerly.

Study-wide findings and caveats: Patients were highly selected, enriched for treatment-naive, never-smoker and oncogene-addicted cases.

This was the immunoSEQ v3 assay. Using immunoSEQ multiplex PCR, the repertoire was profiled, and TCRdb retains in-frame clones only, with some absent. The data contain about 36,000 clones, about 70% of them singletons. Comments on this clone: Antigen specificity is unknown.

The CDR3 has 14 residues. Germline V CDR1 and CDR2: MDHEN, SYDVKM. V dropped 3 bases and J dropped 0 bases, with 8 bases sitting between them. The time point here: pre-treatment sample, taken before nivolumab and TIL therapy. Patients were adults with stage 4 NSCLC. The receptor was isolated from a person aged 25 to 80 with non-small cell lung cancer. Sample: blood, taken at baseline. This rearrangement joins TRBV28 to TRBJ1-1; D ambiguous. The CDR3 loop is CASSFGGLNTEAFF. CDR3 DNA: TGTGCCAGCAGTTTCGGCGGCCTGAACACTGAAGCTTTCTTT.